The rows below give T cell receptor beta chains drawn from one sample of a study of T cell responses to AZD1222 COVID-19 vaccine. Assay used: immunoSEQ multiplex PCR; TCRdb lists only in-frame clones, some missing. The sample has 150,000 or so clones; about 90% are singletons. Sequencing used peripheral blood, obtained on day 0 of AZD1222 vaccination. The receptors stem from an adult in good health. The CDR3 runs from the conserved cysteine through the conserved F or W. Fields, in order: clone size, CDR3 length, V gene, J gene, D gene, CDR3 DNA, CDR3 protein. A D gene is named only where the DNA matches it firmly. Clone size, where shown, is once, few, many, or a class for clones that have expanded.

.	15	TRBV7-9	TRBJ1-5	.	TGTGCCAGCAGCTCAACAGGGATTAGCAATCAGCCCCAGCATTTT	CASSSTGISNQPQHF
.	15	TRBV9	TRBJ2-3	.	TGTGCCAGCAGCGCTTGGCGCGGGCCCACAGATACGCAGTATTTT	CASSAWRGPTDTQYF
.	14	TRBV7-2	TRBJ2-3	.	TGTGCCAGCAGCTTAGCGGGGGACACAGATACGCAGTATTTT	CASSLAGDTDTQYF
.	13	TRBV7-9	TRBJ1-1	.	TGTGCCAGCAGCCGTTCAGGGTCTGCTCAAGCTTTCTTT	CASSRSGSAQAFF
.	15	TRBV7-9	TRBJ1-2	.	TGTGCCAGCAGCTTAGAAGGGGGATGGGGCTATGGCTACACCTTC	CASSLEGGWGYGYTF
.	21	TRBV3-1/TRBV3-2	TRBJ2-4	TRBD2	TGTGCCAGCAGCCAAGAGGGACTAGCGGGGGTCACCGCCGGAGCCAAAAACATTCAGTACTTC	CASSQEGLAGVTAGAKNIQYF
.	12	TRBV20-1	TRBJ2-1	.	TGCAGTGCTAGTGACTACAACAATGAGCAGTTCTTC	CSASDYNNEQFF
.	11	TRBV7-9	TRBJ2-1	.	TGTGCCAGCAGCTTAATCAATGAGCAGTTCTTC	CASSLINEQFF
.	16	TRBV7-2	TRBJ1-2	TRBD1	TGTGCCAGCAGCTTGTGGGGACAGGGAGTAAACTATGGCTACACCTTC	CASSLWGQGVNYGYTF
.	14	TRBV7-9	TRBJ2-1	.	TGTGCCAGCAGCCAAGGAACAGGGAGAAATGAGCAGTTCTTC	CASSQGTGRNEQFF
.	13	TRBV15	TRBJ1-1	.	TGTGCCACCAGCAGGTCAGACAGACCTGAAGCTTTCTTT	CATSRSDRPEAFF
.	12	TRBV7-3	TRBJ2-3	.	TGTGCCAGCAGCCGAGATCTAAATACGCAGTATTTT	CASSRDLNTQYF
.	16	TRBV27	TRBJ2-7	TRBD1	TGTGCCAGCAGTTTAAAGGCGACAGGGTCCTCCTACGAGCAGTACTTC	CASSLKATGSSYEQYF
.	16	TRBV4-3	TRBJ1-5	.	TGCGCCAGCAGCCAAGATTCGTCAGGGGTTAATCAGCCCCAGCATTTT	CASSQDSSGVNQPQHF
once	13	TRBV10-2	TRBJ1-1	.	TGCGCCAGCAGTGAGGGGATCGGGATTATAGCTTTCTTT	CASSEGIGIIAFF
.	15	TRBV6-6	TRBJ1-2	.	TGTGCCAGCAGTTACTCGGGAACAGGAAACTATGGCTACACCTTC	CASSYSGTGNYGYTF
.	14	TRBV24-1	TRBJ2-3	.	TGTGCCACCAGTCGCCGTAGGGCAACAGATACGCAGTATTTT	CATSRRRATDTQYF
.	14	TRBV6-5	TRBJ1-3	.	TGTGCCAGCACCCCTGATAACTCTGGAAACACCATATATTTT	CASTPDNSGNTIYF
once	12	TRBV28	TRBJ1-2	.	TGTGCCAGCAAGGAAGGGTACTATGGCTACACCTTC	CASKEGYYGYTF
.	15	TRBV24-1	TRBJ2-3	.	TGTGCCACCAGTGATTGGTCGGGCCGAGGTCGGGCGCAGTATTTT	CATSDWSGRGRAQYF
.	13	TRBV27	TRBJ1-1	TRBD1	TGTGCCAGCAGTACCCAGGGGGACACTGAAGCTTTCTTT	CASSTQGDTEAFF
.	15	TRBV5-1	TRBJ2-2	TRBD1	TGCGCCAGCAGCCGGGACAGCCTGGACACCGGGGAGCTGTTTTTT	CASSRDSLDTGELFF
.	13	TRBV12-3/TRBV12-4	TRBJ1-5	.	TGTGCCAGCAGTCGGACTGGGGGTCAGCCCCAGCATTTT	CASSRTGGQPQHF
.	15	TRBV11-2	TRBJ2-7	.	TGTGCCAGCAGCTTAGGCCGACCCCGCGATTTGGAGCAGTACTTC	CASSLGRPRDLEQYF
.	17	TRBV19	TRBJ2-4	TRBD1	TGTGCCAGTAGTTTCCGAGGACAGGGTTTTGCCAAAAACATTCAGTACTTC	CASSFRGQGFAKNIQYF
.	12	TRBV28	TRBJ2-7	.	TGTGCCAGCAGTTTATTAGTAAGGGAGCAGTACTTC	CASSLLVREQYF
.	12	TRBV5-6	TRBJ2-7	.	TGTGCCAGCAGCTTGATCAGTCGCGAGCAGTACTTC	CASSLISREQYF
.	15	TRBV27	TRBJ1-1	.	TGTGCCAGCAGTTTTTTAGGGTCTCCCCCCCAGGAAGCTTTCTTT	CASSFLGSPPQEAFF
.	14	TRBV2	TRBJ2-3	.	TGTGCCAGCAGCCCCCCTCGTTTTACAGATACGCAGTATTTT	CASSPPRFTDTQYF
.	18	TRBV7-2	TRBJ1-3	TRBD1	TGTGCCAGCAGCTTAGAATGGGGGACAGGGGTTGGTGTAAACACCATATATTTT	CASSLEWGTGVGVNTIYF
.	16	TRBV14	TRBJ1-1	.	TGTGCCAGCAGCCAAGATATTGGACGAATGAACACTGAAGCTTTCTTT	CASSQDIGRMNTEAFF
.	14	TRBV6-2/TRBV6-3	TRBJ1-2	.	TGTGCCAGCAGTTACATGGAATTGAAAAATGGCTACACCTTC	CASSYMELKNGYTF
.	16	TRBV19	TRBJ1-4	TRBD1	TGTGCCAGTAGTAACGATTGGACAGGGACGTTTGAAAAACTGTTTTTT	CASSNDWTGTFEKLFF
.	13	TRBV6-5	TRBJ1-1	.	TGTGCCAGCACCTACACTCCGAACACTGAAGCTTTCTTT	CASTYTPNTEAFF
once	14	TRBV5-1	TRBJ2-5	.	TGCGCCAGCAGCTTGGGATACGGAAAAGAGACCCAGTACTTC	CASSLGYGKETQYF
.	16	TRBV5-4	TRBJ1-1	TRBD1	TGTGCCAGCAGCCCGGGACAGGGGGCCTTGAACACTGAAGCTTTCTTT	CASSPGQGALNTEAFF
.	12	TRBV9	TRBJ1-5	.	TGTGCCAGCGGGCAGCAAAATCAGCCCCAGCATTTT	CASGQQNQPQHF
.	12	TRBV28	TRBJ2-7	.	TGTGCCAGCAGTTCGGGCGTTGGGACCGGGTACTTC	CASSSGVGTGYF
once	15	TRBV4-1	TRBJ1-5	.	TGCGCCAGCAGCCAAGTAGTGAATAGCAATCAGCCCCAGCATTTT	CASSQVVNSNQPQHF
.	15	TRBV19	TRBJ2-3	TRBD2	TGTGCCAGTAGTATACTAAACCGGGAGGAAGATACGCAGTATTTT	CASSILNREEDTQYF
.	13	TRBV7-9	TRBJ1-2	.	TGTGCCAGCAGCTTCGGGAACACCCCCGGCTACACCTTC	CASSFGNTPGYTF
.	14	TRBV5-1	TRBJ1-2	.	TGCGCCAGCAGCTTTAACAGGGAGCTTAATGGCTACACCTTC	CASSFNRELNGYTF
.	13	TRBV11-2	TRBJ2-7	.	TGTGCCAGCAGCCCCGCAACTTATTACGAGCAGTACTTC	CASSPATYYEQYF
.	14	TRBV27	TRBJ2-1	TRBD1	TGTGCCAGTGGACAGGGGGGATCGCTCGCTGAGCAGTTCTTC	CASGQGGSLAEQFF
.	15	TRBV6-5	TRBJ1-3	TRBD1	TGTGCCAGCTCACCCGGTACAGGGGAGGCAAACACCATATATTTT	CASSPGTGEANTIYF
.	14	TRBV7-8	TRBJ1-5	.	TGTGCCAGCAGCTCAGACAGTTCTCATCAGCCCCAGCATTTT	CASSSDSSHQPQHF
.	13	TRBV7-2	TRBJ1-1	.	TGTGCCAGCAGCTTAGGTGAAACAGGGGAAGCTTTCTTT	CASSLGETGEAFF
.	15	TRBV19	TRBJ2-3	.	TGTGCCAGTAGTTGGACGGGGGGCGTCACAGATACGCAGTATTTT	CASSWTGGVTDTQYF
.	13	TRBV7-2	TRBJ2-7	.	TGTGCCAGCAGCTTAGGGTTTGGAGACGAGCAGTACTTC	CASSLGFGDEQYF
.	17	TRBV6-2/TRBV6-3	TRBJ2-3	.	TGTGCCAGCAGTTACCGGAGGGGATCAGTATACACAGATACGCAGTATTTT	CASSYRRGSVYTDTQYF
once	12	TRBV25-1	TRBJ1-4	.	TGTGCCAGCACGAACAGCAATGAAAAACTGTTTTTT	CASTNSNEKLFF
.	14	TRBV28	TRBJ1-5	.	TGTGCCAGCAGCCATCAAACAGGGAGTCAGCCCCAGCATTTT	CASSHQTGSQPQHF
.	16	TRBV19	TRBJ2-7	TRBD2	TGTGCCAGTAGTCCCCGATCCGGACTAGCGGCCTACGAGCAGTACTTC	CASSPRSGLAAYEQYF
.	15	TRBV5-8	TRBJ2-5	.	TGTGCCAGCAGCTTTTTGGGGGTCGGCCAAGAGACCCAGTACTTC	CASSFLGVGQETQYF
.	17	TRBV28	TRBJ1-2	.	TGTGCCAGCCTCCGCTCCGGGGCCGGCGGGCCTACCTATGGCTACACCTTC	CASLRSGAGGPTYGYTF
once	14	TRBV19	TRBJ1-1	.	TGTGCCAGTAGTCGAAGCGGTGGGAGAACTGAAGCTTTCTTT	CASSRSGGRTEAFF
.	14	TRBV18	TRBJ1-5	TRBD1	TGTGCCAGCTCACGGACAGGGCACAATCAGCCCCAGCATTTT	CASSRTGHNQPQHF
.	17	TRBV7-2	TRBJ1-5	TRBD1	TGTGCCAGCAGCTCCATCCCGACCAGGGGGCAACGTCAGCCCCAGCATTTT	CASSSIPTRGQRQPQHF
.	15	TRBV9	TRBJ1-1	TRBD1	TGTGCCAGCAGCGCGTTGGGACAGGTTCGCGATGAAGCTTTCTTT	CASSALGQVRDEAFF
once	17	TRBV7-2	TRBJ2-2	TRBD2	TGTGCCAGCAGCTTAGATCGGCTAGCGGCGAACACCGGGGAGCTGTTTTTT	CASSLDRLAANTGELFF